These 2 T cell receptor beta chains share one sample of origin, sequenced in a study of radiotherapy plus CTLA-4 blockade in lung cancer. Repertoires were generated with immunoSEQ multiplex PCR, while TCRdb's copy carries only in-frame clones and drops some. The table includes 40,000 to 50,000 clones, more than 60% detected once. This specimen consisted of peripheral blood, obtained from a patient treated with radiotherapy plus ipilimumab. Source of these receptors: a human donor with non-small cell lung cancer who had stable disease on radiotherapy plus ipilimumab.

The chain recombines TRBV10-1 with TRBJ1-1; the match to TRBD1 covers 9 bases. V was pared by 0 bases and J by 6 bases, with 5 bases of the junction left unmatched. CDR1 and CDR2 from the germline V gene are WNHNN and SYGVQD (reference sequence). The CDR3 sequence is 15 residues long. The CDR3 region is CASSESRDRDAEAFF. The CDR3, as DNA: TGCGCCAGCAGTGAGTCGAGGGACAGGGACGCTGAAGCTTTCTTT.

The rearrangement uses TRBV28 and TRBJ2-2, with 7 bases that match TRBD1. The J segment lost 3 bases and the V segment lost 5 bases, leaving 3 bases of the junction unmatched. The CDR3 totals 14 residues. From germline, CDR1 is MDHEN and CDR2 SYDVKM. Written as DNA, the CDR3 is TGTGCCAGCAGTCAAGGGACAGACACCGGGGAGCTGTTTTTT. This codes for CASSQGTDTGELFF.